The rows below give T cell receptor beta chains drawn from one sample of a study of T-cell reconstitution after alpha-beta-depleted transplantation in children. TCRdb re-analysed the PCR reads in MiXCR, keeping a single row per CDR3 protein. The sample lists hundreds of thousands of distinct CDR3 sequences, under 20% seen once, with about 41% in the top ten. Specimen: PBMCs, mostly from graft donor cells, collected 360 days after TCRalphabeta/CD19-depleted stem cell transplant. These receptors originate from a male patient between 2 and 15 years old who had a stem cell transplant for acute lymphoblastic leukemia, so the T cells may come from the graft donor. Each CDR3 is given without its conserved first and last residue.

CDR3 length,V gene,J gene,CDR3 protein
12,TRBV7-9,TRBJ1-5,ASSLGEPNQPQH
13,TRBV7-2,TRBJ1-5,ASSLDGRGNQPQH
15,TRBV19,TRBJ2-3,ASSIDATRIKTDTQY
10,TRBV10-3,TRBJ2-1,AIMAGPYEQF
12,TRBV10-3,TRBJ2-7,AISDMMGVYEQY
14,TRBV12-3/TRBV12-4,TRBJ2-7,ASSLRTGDLRYEQY
13,TRBV14,TRBJ2-3,ASSQLAGPTDTQY
14,TRBV12-3/TRBV12-4,TRBJ1-5,ASSLRPGVSDQPQH
13,TRBV9,TRBJ2-5,ASSVDGRVGETQY
14,TRBV7-2,TRBJ1-5,ASSLIGRDSNQPQH
12,TRBV6-4,TRBJ1-2,ASSEGQTRDGYT
14,TRBV7-2,TRBJ2-2,ASSLHSSPNTGELF
11,TRBV14,TRBJ2-7,ASSQVRGHEQY
13,TRBV7-8,TRBJ1-1,ASSLGPGGYTEAF
10,TRBV10-3,TRBJ2-1,AIRSGDNEQF
14,TRBV3-1,TRBJ2-1,ASSQVGTGGRNEQF
12,TRBV6-2/TRBV6-3,TRBJ2-7,ASREALSPYEQY
10,TRBV29-1,TRBJ2-5,SVVLGTETQY
13,TRBV7-9,TRBJ1-1,ASSLDTWRNTEAF
12,TRBV5-4,TRBJ2-3,ASSLSRISDTQY
16,TRBV4-1,TRBJ1-1,ASSPSERMMGAKSEAF
8,TRBV29-1,TRBJ2-1,SVEGQGPR
14,TRBV4-2,TRBJ2-6,ASSRGRPSGANVLT
16,TRBV28,TRBJ2-3,ASSAGRGLPLSTDTQY
11,TRBV12-3/TRBV12-4,TRBJ2-7,ASSRLSSYEQY
11,TRBV11-3,TRBJ2-4,ASSLDPGGIQY
8,TRBV10-1,TRBJ2-7,AITRVEQY
12,TRBV10-3,TRBJ2-1,AISPRTGENEQF